The 26 T cell receptor beta chains below all came from one sample that was sequenced in a study of human T cells and chemical hapten exposure. Indicated time point: patch test 1, 2 weeks after DPC sensitization. Treatment specified: therapeutic diphenylcyclopropenone sensitization with weekly scalp DPC. TCRdb itself ran the RACE reads through MiXCR, one entry per CDR3 protein. Of 300,000 to 350,000 distinct CDR3 sequences in the sample, around 7% were seen once. This material consisted of whole blood, taken in connection with sensitization to the hapten diphenylcyclopropenone (DPC). The receptors stem from a woman aged 18-30 years with alopecia areata. Some clones in this sample may be carry-over from other donors' samples.

The V and J genes are TRBV4-2 and TRBJ1-6; D unresolved. The germline V and J ends were trimmed by 0 bases and 9 bases, with 12 bases remaining between them. There are 15 residues in the CDR3. CDR1 is LGHNA, CDR2 YNFKEQ, per germline. CDR3 DNA sequence: TGTGCCAGCAGCCAAGATCTGTACAGCGGTTCACCCCTCCACTTT. This sequence encodes CASSQDLYSGSPLHF.

The V and J genes are TRBV4-1 and TRBJ1-2, with no clear D. CDR3 length: 13 amino acids. Germline CDR1 is MGHRA and CDR2 is YSYEKL. Between the trimmed V and J ends, which lost 3 bases and 5 bases, there was a span of 10 bases. CDR3 in DNA: TGCGCCAGCAGCCACGGCCTGCGGTATGGCTACACCTTC. Its translation is CASSHGLRYGYTF.

The table lists this clonotype with a few counts. V gene TRBV5-1 combines with J gene TRBJ2-1; D may be TRBD2 (6 bases). Trimming left V 3 bases short and J 15 bases short, with 22 bases between. Germline loops: CDR1 SGHRS, CDR2 YFSETQ. This CDR3 comprises 14 residues. The CDR3 loop reads CASSWEATQPPGFF. The CDR3 coding sequence is TGCGCCAGCAGCTGGGAGGCGACTCAACCCCCGGGGTTCTTC.

The sample holds a few counts of this clonotype. The CDR3 protein is CASSQDFGARGEQFF. CDR3 DNA: TGTGCCAGCAGCCAAGATTTCGGCGCCCGGGGTGAGCAGTTCTTC. The chain recombines TRBV4-2 with TRBJ2-1, with a weak D call TRBD2 (5 bases). CDR3 length: 15 amino acids. V was clipped by 0 bases and J by 9 bases, with 15 bases between them. Germline loops: CDR1 LGHNA, CDR2 YNFKEQ.

This chain uses TRBV6-2 or TRBV6-3 with TRBJ2-1; D is possibly TRBD1 (6 bases). With 5 bases removed from V and 0 bases from J, the gap between germline ends came to 20 bases. The CDR3 totals 18 residues. Germline CDR1 is MNHEY and CDR2 is SVGEGT. In nucleotides, the CDR3 is TGTGCCAGCAGTCGGTCCCGGGACATTTTTAGCTCCTACAATGAGCAGTTCTTC. As protein: CASSRSRDIFSSYNEQFF.

This clonotype was recorded many times. The chain is built from TRBV27 and TRBJ2-3, with D maybe TRBD2 (7 bases). Germline loops: CDR1 MNHEY, CDR2 SMNVEV (reference sequence). The CDR3 is 16 residues long. V lost 4 bases to trimming and J lost 0 bases, with 14 bases between them. The CDR3 region has the DNA TGTGCCAGCAGTTCCCTAGGGGGGGCTAGCACAGATACGCAGTATTTT. Amino acids: CASSSLGGASTDTQYF.

The rearrangement joins TRBV20-1 to TRBJ1-6; 8 nucleotides align to TRBD1. Germline V gives CDR1 DFQATT, CDR2 SNEGSKA (reference sequence). V lost 2 bases, J lost 9 bases, and 9 bases stayed unmatched. CDR3 length: 15 residues. DNA of the CDR3: TGCAGTGCTAGATTGGCGGCAGGGGGCTCTTCACCCCTCCACTTT. It specifies CSARLAAGGSSPLHF.

This clonotype was detected ten times or more. DNA for the CDR3: TGTGCCAGCAGCTTGACAGGGGATGGAAACAATGAGCAGTTCTTC. Translated, it gives CASSLTGDGNNEQFF. The chain uses TRBV6-4 and TRBJ2-1, with 8 nucleotides matching TRBD1. This CDR3 comprises 15 residues. The V gene's germline CDR1 is MRHNA and CDR2 SNTAGT. V shed 6 bases and J 5 bases; nucleotides not matched to a gene: 9.

The chain is built from TRBV20-1 and TRBJ1-1; no clear D. Germline CDR1 DFQATT, CDR2 SNEGSKA (reference sequence). The CDR3 is 10 amino acids. This CDR3 reads CRKIRTEAFF. Written as DNA, the CDR3 is TGCAGAAAAATCCGAACTGAAGCTTTCTTT.

This clonotype has a handful of counts. The rearrangement links TRBV27 to TRBJ1-1; D gene uncertain. CDR3 length: 13 residues. The V end lost 3 bases, the J end lost 5 bases, and 10 bases lay between the germline ends. From germline, CDR1 is MNHEY and CDR2 SMNVEV (reference sequence). The CDR3 DNA reads as TGTGCCAGCAGTTTTTGGGAGAGGACTGAAGCTTTCTTT. Translation: CASSFWERTEAFF.

The chain uses TRBV7-6 and TRBJ2-7; D tentatively reads TRBD1 or TRBD2 (5 bases each). This CDR3 spans 14 amino acids. Germline values: CDR1 SGHVS, CDR2 FNYEAQ. With 5 bases removed from V and 1 base from J, the gap between germline ends came to 12 bases. The CDR3 DNA is TGTGCCAGCAGCCCGACGGGACGGTCCTACGAGCAGTACTTC. This gives the protein CASSPTGRSYEQYF. The full variable domain, completed using reference TRBV7-6 and TRBJ2-7, is GAGVSQSPRYKVTKRGQDVALRCDPISGHVSLYWYRQALGQGPEFLTYFNYEAQQDKSGLPNDRFSAERPEGSISTLTIQRTEQRDSAMYRCASSPTGRSYEQYFGPGTRLTVT.

This clonotype was recorded a few times. The chain couples TRBV4-2 to TRBJ2-3, with 10 bases lining up with TRBD1. V trimming: 5 bases; J trimming: 0 bases; junction bases outside the gene matches: 17. This CDR3 is built from 20 residues. Germline CDR1 reads LGHNA; CDR2 reads YNFKEQ. The CDR3 DNA reads as TGTGCCAGCAGCTCCTACTGGACAGGGGGACGCAATACTAGCACAGATACGCAGTATTTT. It yields the protein CASSSYWTGGRNTSTDTQYF.

The rearrangement links TRBV2 to TRBJ2-7; weak D call: TRBD1 (5 bases). Germline lookup yields CDR1 SNHLY and CDR2 FYNNEI. Trimming pared 1 base from V and 9 bases from J, leaving 10 bases between. CDR3 size: 12 residues. This CDR3 is CASSEGNRWQYF. CDR3 sequence (DNA): TGTGCCAGCAGTGAAGGGAACAGGTGGCAGTACTTC.

There are a few counts of this clonotype. This rearrangement joins TRBV12-3 or TRBV12-4 to TRBJ2-2; 11 bases are a match to TRBD1. This CDR3 contains 16 residues. V was pared by 4 bases and J by 6 bases, with 7 bases of the junction left unmatched. In DNA form, the CDR3 reads TGTGCCAGCAGTTGGGGGACAGGGGGTATAGCCGGGGAGCTGTTTTTT. This encodes CASSWGTGGIAGELFF.

This clonotype appeared once. V usage is TRBV5-4 and J usage is TRBJ2-3; D may be TRBD1 (7 bases). Germline CDR1 and CDR2: SGHNT and YYREEE (reference sequence). Trimming removed 4 bases from V and 2 bases from J, with 14 bases in between. The CDR3 has 15 amino acids. Here the CDR3 reads CASSRGDSPTDTQYF. As DNA, the CDR3 is TGTGCCAGCAGCCGCGGGGACAGCCCCACAGATACGCAGTATTTT.

This clonotype was picked up a small number of times. At one of its ends the junction is not consistent with the germline gene, which may arise from a read error. The chain uses TRBV7-7 and TRBJ2-2, with 9 nucleotides matching TRBD1. Germline loops: CDR1 SSHAT, CDR2 FNYEAQ (reference sequence). The length of the CDR3 is 14 residues. The CDR3 region is CASSRTGEGGELFF. In nucleotides, the CDR3 is TGTGCTAGCAGCCGGACAGGGGAAGGCGGGGAGCTGTTTTTT.

This clonotype has at least ten counts. This rearrangement joins TRBV18 to TRBJ1-1; D is ambiguous. In germline, CDR1 is KGHSH, CDR2 LQKENI. This CDR3 region has 14 residues. V shed 4 bases and J shed 4 bases, with 13 bases lying between them. The CDR3 sequence is CASSLAPSTTEAFF. The DNA of the CDR3 is TGTGCCAGCTCACTTGCCCCCTCGACCACTGAAGCTTTCTTT.

This chain connects TRBV13 to TRBJ2-7; the match to TRBD1 covers 7 bases. This CDR3 has 14 amino acids. J was trimmed by 4 bases and V by 1 base; bases with no gene match: 4. The V gene's germline CDR1 is PRHDT and CDR2 FYEKMQ (reference sequence). The CDR3 coding sequence is TGTGCCAGCAGCTTAGAGGGGGCTCCGTACGAGCAGTACTTC. Its translation: CASSLEGAPYEQYF.

This clonotype came up a few times. The CDR3 loop is CASSQEGAVDYGYTF. The CDR3, as DNA: TGTGCCAGCAGCCAAGAGGGGGCTGTAGACTATGGCTACACCTTC. This chain links TRBV3-1 with TRBJ1-2; D is possibly TRBD1 (6 bases). The CDR3 is 15 amino acids. CDR1 LGHDT and CDR2 YNNKEL come from the germline V gene (reference sequence). V was clipped by 0 bases and J by 3 bases, with 11 bases between them. The complete variable domain, with remaining parts taken from reference TRBV3-1 and TRBJ1-2, reads DTAVSQTPKYLVTQMGNDKSIKCEQNLGHDTMYWYKQDSKKFLKIMFSYNNKELIINETVPNRFSPKSPDKAHLNLHINSLELGDSAVYFCASSQEGAVDYGYTFGSGTRLTVV.

This clonotype was picked up a small number of times. The chain is built from TRBV5-1 and TRBJ1-2; 9 nucleotides match TRBD1. Germline V lookup: CDR1 SGHRS, CDR2 YFSETQ. V shed 3 bases, J shed 7 bases, and the junction held 13 bases outside the gene matches. The CDR3 length is 16 residues. CDR3 in DNA: TGCGCCAGCAGCTCCCTGGGACAGGGAGGTTTTGGTGGCTACACCTTC. The encoded protein is CASSSLGQGGFGGYTF.

This clonotype has just a few counts. The J gene is TRBJ2-5, the V gene TRBV5-1, with D perhaps being TRBD1 or TRBD2 (5 bases each). The V end was cut by 3 bases, the J end by 4 bases, with 19 bases between. The germline gives CDR1 SGHRS, CDR2 YFSETQ. The CDR3 contains 16 residues. The CDR3 sequence is CASSSKRGQTSETQYF. CDR3 DNA sequence: TGCGCCAGCAGCTCGAAACGGGGCCAGACGTCAGAGACCCAGTACTTC.

The chain is built from TRBV24-1 and TRBJ1-5; tentatively, D is TRBD1 (6 bases). The CDR3 runs to 14 residues. Trimming stripped 4 bases from V and 7 bases from J, with 13 bases between. CDR1 and CDR2 (germline): KGHDR, SFDVKD. The DNA of the CDR3 is TGTGCCACCAGTGAGACAGGAGCGAGACAGCCCCAGCATTTT. Its translation: CATSETGARQPQHF.

This clonotype was seen a few times. This chain links TRBV3-1 with TRBJ2-2; 7 bases map to TRBD1. CDR1 is LGHDT and CDR2 is YNNKEL in the germline V gene (reference sequence). The CDR3 loop spans 15 amino acids. V gave up 4 bases and J gave up 6 bases; unmatched junction bases: 8. DNA of the CDR3: TGTGCCAGCAGCCCTCAAGACAGGGCTCCCGGGGAGCTGTTTTTT. Translated: CASSPQDRAPGELFF.

This clonotype showed up just a few times. CDR3 in amino acids: CATSDRMDTQYF. DNA for the CDR3: TGTGCCACCAGTGATAGGATGGATACGCAGTATTTT. The chain uses TRBV24-1 and TRBJ2-3, with D uncertain. This CDR3 has 12 amino acids. Germline V CDR1 and CDR2: KGHDR, SFDVKD. The V end was cut by 3 bases, the J end by 6 bases, with 6 bases between.

The gene calls are TRBV5-5 and TRBJ1-2; D call uncertain. V was clipped by 4 bases and J by 7 bases, with 17 bases between them. Germline V gives CDR1 SGHKS, CDR2 YYEKEE (reference sequence). The CDR3 runs to 14 residues. The CDR3 DNA reads as TGTGCCAGCAGCGCCACCCCCTTCTTGAGTGGCTACACCTTC. The encoded protein is CASSATPFLSGYTF.

The chain recombines TRBV6-5 with TRBJ1-6; D is perhaps TRBD1 (5 bases). V lost 2 bases and J lost 0, with 17 bases in between. The CDR3 has 19 amino acids. Per the germline V gene, CDR1 is MNHEY and CDR2 is SVGAGI. The DNA for the CDR3 is TGTGCCAGCAGTTACGATTACGGGGACGGCAGCTCCTATAATTCACCCCTCCACTTT. Its protein is CASSYDYGDGSSYNSPLHF.